This T cell receptor (beta chain) emerged from a study of T cell responses to AZD1222 COVID-19 vaccine. The study's findings and limits: Spike as a whole was targeted by vaccine-associated CD4 TCRs, dominant at 160-218 and 743-854. White British people made up most donors, females outnumbered males, and clonal diversity was possibly underestimated. Without day 14 samples, only post-peak T cell repertoires were studied.

Trimming stripped 3 bases from V and 6 bases from J, with 18 bases between. The length of the CDR3 is 16 residues. The germline V gene encodes CDR1 DFQATT and CDR2 SNEGSKA (reference sequence). The table came from immunoSEQ multiplex PCR; TCRdb's copy has only in-frame clones and leaves some out. This table holds 65,000 to 85,000 clones, approximately 80% found once. In the case of this clone: The antigen is unknown.

The study pooled second doses at about 4 or about 12 weeks. The source material was peripheral blood, sampled 28 days after the second AZD1222 dose. The clonotype comes from an adult who received the AZD1222 COVID-19 vaccine. The chain uses TRBV20-1 and TRBJ1-6; tentatively, D is TRBD1 (5 bases). DNA of the CDR3: TGCAGTGCTAGTCGTGGGGGATCTCGAAGTAATTCACCCCTCCACTTT. Translated: CSASRGGSRSNSPLHF.